The TCR beta chain described here comes from a study of shared clonotypes between healthy human individuals. The study's findings and limits: About 5.2% was the fraction of naive CD4 clonotypes found shared across a few donors. The study found lower generation probabilities in non-shared clonotypes than in those shared by all four donors. The donor pool, a small one, limited the genetic and exposure-history diversity represented.

The naive CD8 population came from CD45RO-negative cells selected for CCR7, without terminally differentiated effector memory CD45RA+ cells. With respect to this clone: No antigen is known for it.

Generated by immunoSEQ multiplex PCR, the TCRdb table keeps only in-frame clones and is missing some. The table records roughly 810,000 clones, about 96% of them present only once. CDR3 length: 16 amino acids. Germline assignment: CDR1 MDHEN and CDR2 SYDVKM. The germline V and J ends were trimmed by 4 bases and 0 bases, with 16 bases remaining between them. The chain combines TRBV28 with TRBJ2-7; the D gene could be TRBD1 or TRBD2 (5 bases each). Material: naive CD8+ T cells sorted from blood. The sequence was obtained from a man aged 25 to 45 in good health. The CDR3 coding sequence is TGTGCCAGCAGTTCCATCCGGGGACGGTCCTCCTACGAGCAGTACTTC. It translates to CASSSIRGRSSYEQYF. Variable domain in full (rest from reference TRBV28 and TRBJ2-7): DVKVTQSSRYLVKRTGEKVFLECVQDMDHENMFWYRQDPGLGLRLIYFSYDVKMKEKGDIPEGYSVSREKKERFSLILESASTNQTSMYLCASSSIRGRSSYEQYFGPGTRLTVT.